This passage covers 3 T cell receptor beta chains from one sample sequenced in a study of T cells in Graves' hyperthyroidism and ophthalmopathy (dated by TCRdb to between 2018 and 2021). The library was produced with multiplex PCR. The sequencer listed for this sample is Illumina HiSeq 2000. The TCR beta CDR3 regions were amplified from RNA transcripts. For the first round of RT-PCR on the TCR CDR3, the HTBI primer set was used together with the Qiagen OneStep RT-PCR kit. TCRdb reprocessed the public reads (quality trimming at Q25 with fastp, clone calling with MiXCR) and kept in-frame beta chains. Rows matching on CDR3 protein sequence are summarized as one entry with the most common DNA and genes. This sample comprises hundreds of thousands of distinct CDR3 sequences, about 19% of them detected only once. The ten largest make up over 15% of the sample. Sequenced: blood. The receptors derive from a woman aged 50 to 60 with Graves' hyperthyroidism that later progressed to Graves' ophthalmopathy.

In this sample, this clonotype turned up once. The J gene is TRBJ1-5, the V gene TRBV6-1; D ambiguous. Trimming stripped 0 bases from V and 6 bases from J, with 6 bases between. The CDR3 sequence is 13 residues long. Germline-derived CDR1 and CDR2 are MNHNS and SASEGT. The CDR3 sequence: CASSEAAPQPQHF. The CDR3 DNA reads TGTGCCAGCAGTGAAGCGGCCCCTCAGCCCCAGCATTTT.

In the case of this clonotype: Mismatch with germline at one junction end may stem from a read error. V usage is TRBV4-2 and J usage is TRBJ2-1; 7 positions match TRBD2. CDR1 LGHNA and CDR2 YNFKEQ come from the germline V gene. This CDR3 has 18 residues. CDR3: CASNQEKVAGYSYNEQFF. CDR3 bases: TGTGCCAGCAACCAAGAAAAGGTAGCGGGTTACTCCTACAATGAGCAGTTCTTC.

Here the CDR3 DNA reads TGTGCCAGCAGCCAAGACCCTATGGGGGTATTTACTGGAAACACCATATATTTT. It codes for CASSQDPMGVFTGNTIYF. J is TRBJ1-3 and V is TRBV3-1; possibly TRBD1 for D (5 bases). The CDR3 consists of 18 residues. With 0 bases removed from V and 2 bases from J, the gap between germline ends came to 17 bases. In germline, CDR1 is LGHDT, CDR2 YNNKEL (reference sequence). Variable domain in full (rest from reference TRBV3-1 and TRBJ1-3): DTAVSQTPKYLVTQMGNDKSIKCEQNLGHDTMYWYKQDSKKFLKIMFSYNNKELIINETVPNRFSPKSPDKAHLNLHINSLELGDSAVYFCASSQDPMGVFTGNTIYFGEGSWLTVV.